This T cell receptor beta chain was recovered during a study of tumor and adjacent non-tumor tissue in lung cancer. The library came from three nested PCR rounds adapted from ARM-PCR protocols. TCRdb reprocessed the multiplex PCR reads via MiXCR and lists one record per CDR3 protein. The sample includes tens of thousands of distinct CDR3 sequences, about two thirds of them seen just once. No cell sorting was done before RNA was extracted from the tissue. Donors were chemotherapy-naive, newly diagnosed lung cancer surgical patients in China, August–late 2014. As regards this clonotype: The antigen is unknown. Compared with germline, one end of the junction differs, possibly owing to a read error.

Study-wide findings and caveats: In normal lung, the top 100 clones were significantly more dominant than in tumor.

Sequencing used lung tumor tissue. This sequence originates from a woman between 65 and 79 years old with non-small cell lung cancer.

The CDR3 bases are TGTGTCAGCGATCGGAAGGTGAGTAATCAGCCCCAGTATTTT. It codes for CVSDRKVSNQPQYF. The chain uses TRBV28 and TRBJ1-5, with D uncertain. The DNA end lines up better with TRBJ2-3; the J call may be wrong. CDR3 size: 14 residues. CDR1 MDHEN and CDR2 SYDVKM come from the germline V gene.